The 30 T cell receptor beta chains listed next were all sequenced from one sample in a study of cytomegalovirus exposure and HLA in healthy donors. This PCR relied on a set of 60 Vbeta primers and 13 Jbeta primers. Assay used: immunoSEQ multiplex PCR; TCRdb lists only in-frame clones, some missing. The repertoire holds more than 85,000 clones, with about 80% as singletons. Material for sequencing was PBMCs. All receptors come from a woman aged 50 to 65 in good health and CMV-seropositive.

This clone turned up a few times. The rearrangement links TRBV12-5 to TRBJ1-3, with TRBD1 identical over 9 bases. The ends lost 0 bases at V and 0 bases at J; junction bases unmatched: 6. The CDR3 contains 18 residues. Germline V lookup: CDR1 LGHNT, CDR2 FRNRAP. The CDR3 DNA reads TGTGCTAGTGGTTTGGTACGACAGGGGGATTTCTCTGGAAACACCATATATTTT. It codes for CASGLVRQGDFSGNTIYF.

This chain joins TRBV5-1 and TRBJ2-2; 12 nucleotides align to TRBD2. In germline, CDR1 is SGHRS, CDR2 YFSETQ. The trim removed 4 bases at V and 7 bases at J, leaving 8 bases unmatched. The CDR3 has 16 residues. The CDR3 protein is CASSRGTSGSSGELFF. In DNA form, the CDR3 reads TGCGCCAGCAGCAGGGGGACTAGCGGGTCAAGCGGGGAGCTGTTTTTT.

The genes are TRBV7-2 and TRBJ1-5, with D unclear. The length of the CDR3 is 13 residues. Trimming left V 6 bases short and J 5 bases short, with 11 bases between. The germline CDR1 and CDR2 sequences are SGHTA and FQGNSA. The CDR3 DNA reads TGTGCCAGCAGTATCCGAGGAGATCAGCCCCAGCATTTT. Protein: CASSIRGDQPQHF.

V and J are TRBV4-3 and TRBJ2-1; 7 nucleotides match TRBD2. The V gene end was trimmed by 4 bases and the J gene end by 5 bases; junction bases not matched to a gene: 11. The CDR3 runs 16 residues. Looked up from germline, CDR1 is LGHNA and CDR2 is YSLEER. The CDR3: CASSLRGTNRDNEQFF. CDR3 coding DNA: TGCGCCAGCAGCCTCCGGGGGACTAATCGAGACAATGAGCAGTTCTTC.

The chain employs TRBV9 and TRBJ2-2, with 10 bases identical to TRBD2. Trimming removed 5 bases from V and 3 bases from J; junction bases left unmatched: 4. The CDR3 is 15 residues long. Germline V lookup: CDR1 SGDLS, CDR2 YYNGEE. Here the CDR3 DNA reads TGTGCCAGCAGGAGGACTAGCGGACACACCGGGGAGCTGTTTTTT. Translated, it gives CASRRTSGHTGELFF.

The CDR3 loop is CASTQGVQGIGYTF. The CDR3 coding sequence is TGTGCCAGCACCCAAGGGGTACAGGGGATAGGCTACACCTTC. The rearrangement joins TRBV2 to TRBJ1-2, with 7 positions matching TRBD1. V was clipped by 7 bases and J by 8 bases; unmatched bases: 13. The CDR3 loop spans 14 amino acids. Germline CDR1 and CDR2: SNHLY and FYNNEI.

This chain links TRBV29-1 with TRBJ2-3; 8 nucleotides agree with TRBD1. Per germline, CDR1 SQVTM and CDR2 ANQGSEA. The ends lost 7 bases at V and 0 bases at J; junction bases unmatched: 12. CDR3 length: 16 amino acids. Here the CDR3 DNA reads TGCAGCGCAAAACCCCGACAGGGGACTAGCACAGATACGCAGTATTTT. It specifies CSAKPRQGTSTDTQYF.

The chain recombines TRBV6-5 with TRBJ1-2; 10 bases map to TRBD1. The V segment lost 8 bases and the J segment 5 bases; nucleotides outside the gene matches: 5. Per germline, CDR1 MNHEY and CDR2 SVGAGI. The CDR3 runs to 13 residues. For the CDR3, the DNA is TGTGCCAGCCTAGACAGGGGGCGTTATGGCTACACCTTC. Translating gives CASLDRGRYGYTF.

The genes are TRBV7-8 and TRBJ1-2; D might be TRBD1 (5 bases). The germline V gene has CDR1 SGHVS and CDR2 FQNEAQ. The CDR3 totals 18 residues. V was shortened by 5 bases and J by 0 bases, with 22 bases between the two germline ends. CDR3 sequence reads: CASSPEGGGAQANYGYTF. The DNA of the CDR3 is TGTGCCAGCAGCCCTGAAGGAGGCGGGGCTCAAGCTAACTATGGCTACACCTTC.

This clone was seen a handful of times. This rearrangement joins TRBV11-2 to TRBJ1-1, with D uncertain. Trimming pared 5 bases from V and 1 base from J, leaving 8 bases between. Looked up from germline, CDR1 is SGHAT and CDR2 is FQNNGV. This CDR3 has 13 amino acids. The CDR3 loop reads CASSPPGNTEAFF. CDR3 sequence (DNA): TGTGCCAGCAGCCCCCCGGGGAACACTGAAGCTTTCTTT.

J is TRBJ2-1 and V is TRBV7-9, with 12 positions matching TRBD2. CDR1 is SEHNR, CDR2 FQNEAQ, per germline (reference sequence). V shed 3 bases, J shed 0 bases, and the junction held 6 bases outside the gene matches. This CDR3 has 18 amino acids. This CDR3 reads CASSLTSGRKSSYNEQFF. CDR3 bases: TGTGCCAGCAGCTTGACTAGCGGGAGAAAAAGCTCCTACAATGAGCAGTTCTTC.

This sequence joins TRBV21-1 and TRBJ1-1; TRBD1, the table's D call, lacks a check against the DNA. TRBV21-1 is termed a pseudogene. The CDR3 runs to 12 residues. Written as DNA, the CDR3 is TGTGCCAGCAGCCGGCGGACAGATGAAGCTTTCTTT. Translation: CASSRRTDEAFF.

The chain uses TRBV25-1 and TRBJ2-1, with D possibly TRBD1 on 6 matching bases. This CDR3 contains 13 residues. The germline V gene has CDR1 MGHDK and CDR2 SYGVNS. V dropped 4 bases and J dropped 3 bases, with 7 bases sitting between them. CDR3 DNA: TGTGCCAGCAGTGCACAGGGCTACAATGAGCAGTTCTTC. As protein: CASSAQGYNEQFF.

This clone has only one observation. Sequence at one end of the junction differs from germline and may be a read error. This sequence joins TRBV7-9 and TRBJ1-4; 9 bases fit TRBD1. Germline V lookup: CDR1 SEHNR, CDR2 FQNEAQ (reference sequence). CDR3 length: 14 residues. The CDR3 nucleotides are TGTTCCAGCAGCGGACAGGGGTACGGTGAAAAACTGTTTTTT. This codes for CSSSGQGYGEKLFF.

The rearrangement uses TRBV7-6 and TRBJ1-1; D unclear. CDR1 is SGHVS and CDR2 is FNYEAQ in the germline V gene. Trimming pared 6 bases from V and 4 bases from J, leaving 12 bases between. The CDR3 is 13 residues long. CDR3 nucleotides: TGTGCCAGCAGTTTACGGGGAAGCACTGAAGCTTTCTTT. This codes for CASSLRGSTEAFF.

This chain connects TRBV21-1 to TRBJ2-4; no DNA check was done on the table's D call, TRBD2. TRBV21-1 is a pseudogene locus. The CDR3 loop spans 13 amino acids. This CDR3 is CASSKQLAVGSFF. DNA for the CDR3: TGTGCCAGCAGCAAACAGTTGGCAGTTGGGAGTTTCTTC.

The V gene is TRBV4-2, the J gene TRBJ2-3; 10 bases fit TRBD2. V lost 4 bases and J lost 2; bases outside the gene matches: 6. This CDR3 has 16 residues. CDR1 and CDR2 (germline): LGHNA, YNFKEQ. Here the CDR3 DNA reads TGTGCCAGCAGCCGAGCGGGGGGGGGTAACACAGATACGCAGTATTTT. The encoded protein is CASSRAGGGNTDTQYF.

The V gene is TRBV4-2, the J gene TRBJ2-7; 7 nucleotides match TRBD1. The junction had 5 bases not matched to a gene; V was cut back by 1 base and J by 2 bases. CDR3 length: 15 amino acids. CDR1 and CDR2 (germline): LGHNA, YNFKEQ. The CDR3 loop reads CASSQVAGGPYEQYF. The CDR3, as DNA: TGTGCCAGCAGCCAAGTCGCAGGGGGACCCTACGAGCAGTACTTC.

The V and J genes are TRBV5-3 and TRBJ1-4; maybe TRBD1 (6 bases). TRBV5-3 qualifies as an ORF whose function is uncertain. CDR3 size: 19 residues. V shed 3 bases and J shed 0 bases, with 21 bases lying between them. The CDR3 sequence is CARSSMGRGGASTNEKLFF. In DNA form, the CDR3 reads TGTGCCAGAAGCTCGATGGGAAGGGGGGGCGCCTCAACTAATGAAAAACTGTTTTTT.

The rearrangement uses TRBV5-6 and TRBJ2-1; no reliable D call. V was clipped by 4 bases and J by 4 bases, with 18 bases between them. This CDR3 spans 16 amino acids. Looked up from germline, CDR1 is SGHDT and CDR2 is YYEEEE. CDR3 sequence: CASSKSSGPPYNEQFF. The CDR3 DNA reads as TGTGCCAGCAGCAAGTCCTCAGGCCCTCCTTACAATGAGCAGTTCTTC.

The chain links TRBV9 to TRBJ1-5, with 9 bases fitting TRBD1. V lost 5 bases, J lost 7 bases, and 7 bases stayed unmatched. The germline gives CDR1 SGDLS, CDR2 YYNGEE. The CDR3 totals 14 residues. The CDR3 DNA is TGTGCCAGCAGTCCCGGACAGGGGAGACAGCCCCAGCATTTT. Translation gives CASSPGQGRQPQHF.

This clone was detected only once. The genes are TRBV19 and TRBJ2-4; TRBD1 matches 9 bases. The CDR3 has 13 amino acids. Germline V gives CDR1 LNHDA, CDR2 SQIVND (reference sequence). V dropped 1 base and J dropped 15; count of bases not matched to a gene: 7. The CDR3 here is CASSIVGQGPAYF. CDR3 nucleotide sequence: TGTGCCAGTAGTATAGTCGGACAGGGGCCGGCGTACTTC.

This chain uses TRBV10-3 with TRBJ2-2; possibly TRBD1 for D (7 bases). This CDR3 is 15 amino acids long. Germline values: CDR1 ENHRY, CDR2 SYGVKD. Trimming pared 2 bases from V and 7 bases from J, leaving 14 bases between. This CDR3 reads CAISEGPGGNGELFF. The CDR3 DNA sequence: TGTGCCATCAGTGAGGGTCCAGGGGGGAACGGGGAGCTGTTTTTT.

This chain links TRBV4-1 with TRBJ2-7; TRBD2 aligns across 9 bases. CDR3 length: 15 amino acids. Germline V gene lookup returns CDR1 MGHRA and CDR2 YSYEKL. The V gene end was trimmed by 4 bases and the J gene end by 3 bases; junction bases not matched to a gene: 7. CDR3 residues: CASSRAAGGFYEQYF. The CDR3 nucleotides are TGCGCCAGCAGCCGGGCAGCGGGAGGATTCTACGAGCAGTACTTC.

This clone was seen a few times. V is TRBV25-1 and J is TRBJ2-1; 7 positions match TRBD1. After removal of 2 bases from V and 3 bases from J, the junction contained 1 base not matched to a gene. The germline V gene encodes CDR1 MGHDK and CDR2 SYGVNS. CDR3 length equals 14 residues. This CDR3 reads CASSEPGGYNEQFF. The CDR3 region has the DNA TGTGCCAGCAGTGAACCAGGGGGCTACAATGAGCAGTTCTTC.

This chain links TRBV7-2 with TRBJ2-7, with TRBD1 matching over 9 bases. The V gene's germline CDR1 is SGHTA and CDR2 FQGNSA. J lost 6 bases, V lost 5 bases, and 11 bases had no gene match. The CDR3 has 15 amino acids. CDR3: CASSLSTGGVGEQYF. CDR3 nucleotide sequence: TGTGCCAGCAGCCTCTCGACAGGGGGGGTGGGCGAGCAGTACTTC.

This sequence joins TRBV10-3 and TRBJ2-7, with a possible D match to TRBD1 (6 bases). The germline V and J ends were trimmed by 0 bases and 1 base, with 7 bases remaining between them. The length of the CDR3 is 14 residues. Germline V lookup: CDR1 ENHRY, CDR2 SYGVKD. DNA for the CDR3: TGTGCCATCAGTGAGTCGACAGGTTCCTACGAGCAGTACTTC. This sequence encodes CAISESTGSYEQYF.

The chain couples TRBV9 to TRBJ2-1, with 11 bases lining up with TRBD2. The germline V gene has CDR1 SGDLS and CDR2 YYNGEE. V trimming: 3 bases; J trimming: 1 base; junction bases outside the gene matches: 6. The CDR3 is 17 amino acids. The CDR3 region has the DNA TGTGCCAGCAGCGACCCCCTAGCGGGAGGATCCTACAATGAGCAGTTCTTC. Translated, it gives CASSDPLAGGSYNEQFF.

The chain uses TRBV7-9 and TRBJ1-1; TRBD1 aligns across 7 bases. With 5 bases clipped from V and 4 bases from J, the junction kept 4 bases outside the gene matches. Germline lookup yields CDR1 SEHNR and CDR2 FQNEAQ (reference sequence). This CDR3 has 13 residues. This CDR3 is CASSPQGGTEAFF. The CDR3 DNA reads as TGTGCCAGCAGCCCCCAGGGGGGCACTGAAGCTTTCTTT. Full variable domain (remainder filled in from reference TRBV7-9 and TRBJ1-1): DTGVSQNPRHKITKRGQNVTFRCDPISEHNRLYWYRQTLGQGPEFLTYFQNEAQLEKSRLLSDRFSAERPKGSFSTLEIQRTEQGDSAMYLCASSPQGGTEAFFGQGTRLTVV.

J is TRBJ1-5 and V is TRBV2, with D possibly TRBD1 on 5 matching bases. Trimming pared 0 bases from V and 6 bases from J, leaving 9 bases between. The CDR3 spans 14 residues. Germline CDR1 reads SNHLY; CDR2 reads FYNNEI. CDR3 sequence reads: CASSEALGAQPQHF. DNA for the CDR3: TGTGCCAGCAGTGAAGCGCTTGGGGCTCAGCCCCAGCATTTT.